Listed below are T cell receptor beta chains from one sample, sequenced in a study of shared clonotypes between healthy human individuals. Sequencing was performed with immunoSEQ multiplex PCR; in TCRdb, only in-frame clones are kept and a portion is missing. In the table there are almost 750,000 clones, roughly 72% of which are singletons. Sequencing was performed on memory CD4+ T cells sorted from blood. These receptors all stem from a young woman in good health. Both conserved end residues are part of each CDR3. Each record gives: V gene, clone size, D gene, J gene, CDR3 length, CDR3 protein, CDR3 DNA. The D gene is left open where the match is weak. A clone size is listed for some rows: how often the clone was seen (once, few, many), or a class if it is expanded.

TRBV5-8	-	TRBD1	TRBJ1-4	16	CASSFNRDRGYEKLFF	TGTGCCAGCAGCTTTAATCGCGACAGGGGATATGAAAAACTGTTTTTT
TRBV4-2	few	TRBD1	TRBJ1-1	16	CASSQDGTGVRTEAFF	TGTGCCAGCAGCCAAGACGGGACAGGGGTCCGGACTGAAGCTTTCTTT
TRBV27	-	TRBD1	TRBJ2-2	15	CATKSGQGFSGELFF	TGTGCCACCAAATCGGGACAGGGGTTCTCCGGGGAGCTGTTTTTT
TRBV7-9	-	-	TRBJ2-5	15	CASTPAGSGQETQYF	TGTGCCAGCACTCCGGCGGGGAGCGGGCAAGAGACCCAGTACTTC
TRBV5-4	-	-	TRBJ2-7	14	CASSLAGTTYEQYF	TGTGCCAGCAGCTTGGCTGGGACAACCTACGAGCAGTACTTC
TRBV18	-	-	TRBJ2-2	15	CASSPQQEVTGELFF	TGTGCCAGCTCACCTCAACAGGAGGTTACCGGGGAGCTGTTTTTT
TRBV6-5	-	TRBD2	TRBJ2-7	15	CASSYSAGGVYEQYF	TGTGCCAGCAGTTACAGCGCGGGAGGCGTCTACGAGCAGTACTTC
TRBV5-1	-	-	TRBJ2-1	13	CASSLGVYNEQFF	TGCGCCAGCAGCTTGGGGGTCTACAATGAGCAGTTCTTC
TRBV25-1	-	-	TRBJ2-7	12	CASSGAYYEQYF	TGTGCCAGCAGTGGAGCCTATTACGAGCAGTACTTC
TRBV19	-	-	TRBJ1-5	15	CASSISGKSNQPQHF	TGTGCCAGTAGTATATCCGGCAAAAGCAATCAGCCCCAGCATTTT
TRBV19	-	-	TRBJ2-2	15	CASSIHRQNTGELFF	TGTGCCAGTAGTATCCACAGGCAGAACACCGGGGAGCTGTTTTTT
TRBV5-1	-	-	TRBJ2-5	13	CASRFSRRETQYF	TGCGCCAGCAGGTTTAGCCGTAGGGAGACCCAGTACTTC
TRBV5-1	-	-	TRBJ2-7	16	CASSLKERAISYEQYF	TGCGCCAGCAGCTTGAAGGAGCGGGCAATCTCCTACGAGCAGTACTTC
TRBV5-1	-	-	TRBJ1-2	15	CASSRTGQTNYGYTF	TGCGCCAGCAGCAGAACTGGACAGACTAACTATGGCTACACCTTC
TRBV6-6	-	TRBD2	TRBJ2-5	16	CASSYPGGGTQETQYF	TGTGCCAGCAGTTATCCGGGAGGAGGGACCCAAGAGACCCAGTACTTC
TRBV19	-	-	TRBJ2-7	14	CASSPSSQSGEQYF	TGTGCCAGTAGTCCATCCTCACAGTCTGGGGAGCAGTACTTC
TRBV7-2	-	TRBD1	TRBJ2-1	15	CASSLVGTGYDEQFF	TGTGCCAGCAGCTTAGTCGGGACAGGGTACGATGAGCAGTTCTTC
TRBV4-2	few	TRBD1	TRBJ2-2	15	CASSLGDRDTGELFF	TGTGCCAGCAGCCTAGGGGACAGAGACACCGGGGAGCTGTTTTTT
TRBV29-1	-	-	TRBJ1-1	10	CSVHRAEAFF	TGCAGCGTTCACCGAGCCGAAGCTTTCTTT
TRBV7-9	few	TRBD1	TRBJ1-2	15	CASSPVTGDVGGYTF	TGTGCCAGCAGCCCGGTGACAGGGGATGTGGGTGGCTACACCTTC
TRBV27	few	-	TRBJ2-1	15	CASSLSRPNGDEQFF	TGTGCCAGCAGTTTATCACGCCCCAACGGGGATGAGCAGTTCTTC
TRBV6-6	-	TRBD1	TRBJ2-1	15	CASKLWDRGDNEQFF	TGTGCCAGCAAACTTTGGGACAGGGGAGACAATGAGCAGTTCTTC
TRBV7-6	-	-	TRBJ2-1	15	CASSLERRAYNEQFF	TGTGCCAGCAGCTTAGAGAGAAGGGCCTACAATGAGCAGTTCTTC
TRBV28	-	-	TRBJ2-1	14	CASSLLALTNEQFF	TGTGCCAGCAGTTTATTGGCCCTTACAAATGAGCAGTTCTTC
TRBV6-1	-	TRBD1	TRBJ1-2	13	CASSGGQGDGYTF	TGTGCCAGCAGTGGGGGACAGGGGGATGGCTACACCTTC
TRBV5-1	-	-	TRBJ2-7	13	CASSLGYRDEQYF	TGCGCCAGCAGCTTGGGATACAGGGACGAGCAGTACTTC
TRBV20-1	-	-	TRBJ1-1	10	CSAAAGVAFF	TGCAGTGCGGCAGCAGGGGTAGCTTTCTTT
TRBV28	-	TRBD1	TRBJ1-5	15	CASSLRQGSNQPQHF	TGTGCCAGCAGTTTAAGACAGGGATCCAATCAGCCCCAGCATTTT
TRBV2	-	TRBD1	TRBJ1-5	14	CASRPQGAGQPQHF	TGTGCCAGCAGGCCACAGGGGGCTGGTCAGCCCCAGCATTTT
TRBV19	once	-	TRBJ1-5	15	CASISAGTSNQPQHF	TGTGCCAGTATCTCCGCTGGGACAAGCAATCAGCCCCAGCATTTT
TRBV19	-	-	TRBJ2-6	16	CASSRGSSSGANVLTF	TGTGCCAGTAGTAGAGGTTCTAGCTCTGGGGCCAACGTCCTGACTTTC